Shown below are 23 T cell receptor beta chains from a single sample sequenced in a study of a mutant IDH1 vaccine in newly diagnosed glioma. The repertoire was sequenced with immunoSEQ multiplex PCR; TCRdb's copy has only in-frame clones and lacks some. The table has 45,000 to 55,000 clones, around 80% seen once. No antigens are known for them. The time point here: week 35, safety follow-up. Vaccination used 300 ug of mutant IDH1 20-mer peptide per dose, with topical imiquimod. The specimen was PBMCs, collected from a glioma patient whose treatment included an IDH1 peptide vaccine. Receptors were obtained from a middle-aged man with glioma.

This clone was counted a single time. This chain connects TRBV5-4 to TRBJ2-3, with TRBD2 as a possible D gene (5 bases). This CDR3 is built from 12 residues. Trimming cost V 0 bases and J 7 bases, with 6 bases left between them. Germline-derived CDR1 and CDR2 are SGHNT and YYREEE (reference sequence). CDR3 residues: CASSLDGNTQYF. In DNA form, the CDR3 reads TGTGCCAGCAGCTTGGACGGGAATACGCAGTATTTT. Combining the CDR3 with reference TRBV5-4 and TRBJ2-3 gives the whole variable domain ETGVTQSPTHLIKTRGQQVTLRCSSQSGHNTVSWYQQALGQGPQFIFQYYREEENGRGNFPPRFSGLQFPNYSSELNVNALELDDSALYLCASSLDGNTQYFGPGTRLTVL.

The chain couples TRBV6-1 to TRBJ2-4; a possible D gene is TRBD2 (6 bases). There are 15 residues in the CDR3. Germline V CDR1 and CDR2: MNHNS, SASEGT. Trimming cost V 4 bases and J 0 bases, with 10 bases left between them. The CDR3 region has the DNA TGTGCCAGCAGTGGTGGGACTTTAGCCAAAAACATTCAGTACTTC. This sequence encodes CASSGGTLAKNIQYF.

This chain joins TRBV6-5 and TRBJ2-5; D not certain. CDR1 and CDR2 (germline): MNHEY, SVGAGI. This CDR3 has 15 amino acids. The V and J ends lost 6 bases and 5 bases respectively, with 19 bases between them. The CDR3 region is CASRKKGLGLETQYF. The CDR3 coding sequence is TGTGCCAGCAGAAAAAAGGGTTTGGGGTTGGAGACCCAGTACTTC.

The chain combines TRBV5-1 with TRBJ2-2; the D is unclear. Trimming shortened V by 1 base and J by 1 base, and 2 bases separated the two germline ends. The CDR3 loop spans 13 amino acids. CDR1 is SGHRS and CDR2 is YFSETQ in the germline V gene. The CDR3 region is CASSLQNTGELFF. CDR3 DNA: TGCGCCAGCAGCTTGCAGAACACCGGGGAGCTGTTTTTT.

The chain joins TRBV28 to TRBJ1-2, with no clear D. The CDR3 is 12 amino acids. CDR1 is MDHEN and CDR2 is SYDVKM in the germline V gene. Deletions cut 7 bases from V and 0 bases from J, with 6 bases between. DNA of the CDR3: TGTGCCAGCACCGTCTCTAACTATGGCTACACCTTC. This gives the protein CASTVSNYGYTF.

The V gene is TRBV6-5, the J gene TRBJ1-1; maybe TRBD1 (6 bases). The V end was cut by 3 bases, the J end by 1 base, with 15 bases between. Germline V gene data show CDR1 as MNHEY and CDR2 as SVGAGI. This CDR3 has 16 amino acids. The CDR3 loop reads CASSYGGRVENTEAFF. The CDR3 bases are TGTGCCAGCAGTTATGGGGGGCGCGTGGAGAACACTGAAGCTTTCTTT.

The chain employs TRBV19 and TRBJ1-5, with D possibly matching TRBD1 (6 bases). The CDR3 has 14 amino acids. The germline gives CDR1 LNHDA, CDR2 SQIVND (reference sequence). The germline V and J ends were trimmed by 3 bases and 6 bases, with 12 bases remaining between them. Here the CDR3 reads CASSMGDKVQPQHF. For the CDR3, the DNA is TGTGCCAGTAGTATGGGGGACAAAGTTCAGCCCCAGCATTTT.

This clone is termed medium-sized. The chain employs TRBV20-1 and TRBJ1-5; D is unresolved. There are 11 residues in the CDR3. V was trimmed by 3 bases and J by 9 bases, leaving 9 bases between them. Germline CDR1 reads DFQATT; CDR2 reads SNEGSKA (reference sequence). The CDR3 loop reads CSASIGGPQHF. CDR3 DNA: TGCAGTGCTAGTATCGGAGGGCCCCAGCATTTT.

This chain joins TRBV4-1 and TRBJ1-1; tentatively, D is TRBD1 (5 bases). Germline-derived CDR1 and CDR2 are MGHRA and YSYEKL. The CDR3 extends over 13 amino acids. Trimming shortened V by 4 bases and J by 4 bases, and 10 bases separated the two germline ends. The CDR3 protein is CASSPQGLTEAFF. The CDR3 bases are TGCGCCAGCAGCCCTCAGGGACTCACTGAAGCTTTCTTT.

The chain is built from TRBV7-6 and TRBJ2-1; TRBD2 matches at 7 bases. The CDR3 is 15 amino acids. Germline CDR1 reads SGHVS; CDR2 reads FNYEAQ. Trimming took 5 bases from V and 8 from J; bases not matched to a gene: 12. CDR3 DNA sequence: TGTGCCAGCAGCCCCCGGGACTATCTCCAGGATGAGCAGTTCTTC. Amino acids: CASSPRDYLQDEQFF.

V and J are TRBV18 and TRBJ2-4, with a tentative D call TRBD2 (5 bases). Trimming removed 0 bases from V and 9 bases from J, with 12 bases in between. The CDR3 has 14 residues. Germline V gives CDR1 KGHSH, CDR2 LQKENI. The CDR3 region is CASSPPQAAGIQYF. The CDR3 DNA reads as TGTGCCAGCTCACCACCGCAGGCCGCGGGCATTCAGTACTTC. The variable domain in full, completed from reference TRBV18 and TRBJ2-4, reads NAGVMQNPRHLVRRRGQEARLRCSPMKGHSHVYWYRQLPEEGLKFMVYLQKENIIDESGMPKERFSAEFPKEGPSILRIQQVVRGDSAAYFCASSPPQAAGIQYFGAGTRLSVL.

The J gene is TRBJ1-2, the V gene TRBV7-8; TRBD1 aligns across 7 bases. Germline-derived CDR1 and CDR2 are SGHVS and FQNEAQ. Losses at the gene ends were 8 bases for V and 9 bases for J; bases not matched to a gene: 15. There are 14 residues in the CDR3. This CDR3 is CASGSEPGTARYTF. As DNA, the CDR3 is TGTGCCAGCGGCTCTGAACCCGGGACAGCCCGCTACACCTTC.

The chain couples TRBV4-3 to TRBJ2-5; unclear D gene. V lost 1 base, J lost 5 bases, and 14 bases lay in between. There are 15 residues in the CDR3. CDR1 and CDR2 (germline): LGHNA, YSLEER. Here the CDR3 reads CASSQAPLSGETQYF. CDR3 DNA sequence: TGCGCCAGCAGCCAAGCCCCACTAAGTGGGGAGACCCAGTACTTC.

In its sample, this clone was seen once. The chain links TRBV19 to TRBJ1-1, with D unresolved. Germline V CDR1 and CDR2: LNHDA, SQIVND (reference sequence). This CDR3 contains 13 residues. Trimming left V 10 bases short and J 1 base short, with 13 bases between. The CDR3, as DNA: TGTGCCACCTCCTCAGAGGGGAACACTGAAGCTTTCTTT. It specifies CATSSEGNTEAFF.

V usage is TRBV5-1 and J usage is TRBJ1-1, with D unclear. The length of the CDR3 is 17 residues. Between the trimmed V and J ends, which lost 0 bases and 0 bases, there was a span of 15 bases. Germline V gene lookup returns CDR1 SGHRS and CDR2 YFSETQ. CDR3 loop: CASSLGHSTALNTEAFF. CDR3 nucleotide sequence: TGCGCCAGCAGCTTGGGCCACAGTACAGCCCTGAACACTGAAGCTTTCTTT.

CDR3 DNA sequence: TGTGCCAGCAGGCAAGCGGGAGAAGAGACCCAGTACTTC. This sequence encodes CASRQAGEETQYF. The rearrangement uses TRBV6-5 and TRBJ2-5; 8 bases agree with TRBD2. CDR1 is MNHEY, CDR2 SVGAGI, per germline. Unmatched junction bases numbered 3, after V lost 6 bases and J lost 3 bases. This CDR3 is built from 13 residues.

This chain uses TRBV6-4 with TRBJ2-3; no reliable D call. Trimming cost V 3 bases and J 1 base, with 14 bases left between them. Germline V gives CDR1 MRHNA, CDR2 SNTAGT. CDR3 length: 16 residues. The CDR3: CASSEALGGGTDTQYF. In nucleotides, the CDR3 is TGTGCCAGCAGTGAAGCGTTGGGCGGAGGCACAGATACGCAGTATTTT.

The chain couples TRBV18 to TRBJ1-2; 7 bases map to TRBD1. V lost 0 bases, J lost 4 bases, and 5 bases stayed unmatched. The germline CDR1 and CDR2 sequences are KGHSH and LQKENI. The CDR3 extends over 15 amino acids. The DNA for the CDR3 is TGTGCCAGCTCACCACCAACCGGGACAGCCTATGGCTACACCTTC. Amino acid sequence: CASSPPTGTAYGYTF.

This clone was observed a handful of times. V and J are TRBV9 and TRBJ1-1; D is possibly TRBD1 (6 bases). The ends were cut back, 4 bases at V and 1 base at J, with 14 bases in the middle. The CDR3 contains 15 residues. Germline CDR1 SGDLS, CDR2 YYNGEE. CDR3 sequence: CASSPTGTPNTEAFF. CDR3 nucleotides: TGTGCCAGCAGCCCTACCGGGACACCGAACACTGAAGCTTTCTTT.

The chain links TRBV10-2 to TRBJ2-1; D remains ambiguous. Germline V gene sequence: CDR1 WSHSY, CDR2 SAAADI. The CDR3 totals 11 residues. V was shortened by 10 bases and J by 10 bases, with 14 bases between the two germline ends. The CDR3 coding sequence is TGCGCCACCCAGGTCGCCGTAGAGCAGTTCTTC. As protein: CATQVAVEQFF.

This clone has a single count. The chain couples TRBV9 to TRBJ2-5; D not certain. Trimming pared 0 bases from V and 2 bases from J, leaving 14 bases between. This CDR3 contains 16 residues. From germline, CDR1 is SGDLS and CDR2 YYNGEE. This CDR3 reads CASSVGSRLLQETQYF. The CDR3 region has the DNA TGTGCCAGCAGCGTAGGGAGTAGGTTGTTACAAGAGACCCAGTACTTC.

This clone has a handful of counts. This chain joins TRBV30 and TRBJ2-2; D is undetermined. V dropped 8 bases and J dropped 0 bases, with 10 bases sitting between them. The CDR3 consists of 13 residues. Germline V CDR1 and CDR2: GTSNPN, SVGIG (reference sequence). The CDR3 nucleotides are TGTGCCCACCGAAGGGCGAACACCGGGGAGCTGTTTTTT. As protein: CAHRRANTGELFF. Full variable domain (outside the CDR3, taken from reference TRBV30 and TRBJ2-2): SQTIHQWPATLVQPVGSPLSLECTVEGTSNPNLYWYRQAAGRGLQLLFYSVGIGQISSEVPQNLSASRPQDRQFILSSKKLLLSDSGFYLCAHRRANTGELFFGEGSRLTVL.

V is TRBV5-4 and J is TRBJ2-3, with 7 bases aligning to TRBD2. Trimming took 2 bases from V and 6 from J; bases not matched to a gene: 9. The germline CDR1 and CDR2 sequences are SGHNT and YYREEE (reference sequence). This CDR3 region has 15 residues. DNA for the CDR3: TGTGCCAGCAGCTTCAAATTTGCGGGAGTCGATACGCAGTATTTT. Translating it yields CASSFKFAGVDTQYF.